This T cell receptor (beta chain) came from a study of Graves' ophthalmopathy and Graves' hyperthyroidism. Study-level information: Before any treatment was given, at initial diagnosis, peripheral blood was collected. Points from the study as a whole: Most thyroid clonotypes with frequency above 0.001 were detected in blood too.

V dropped 5 bases and J dropped 7; count of bases not matched to a gene: 3. The CDR3 runs to 12 residues. Other autoimmune diseases, uncontrolled infections, pregnancy or lactation led to the exclusion of patients. Researchers took RNA transcripts and amplified TCR beta CDR3 regions from them. Amplification began with first-round RT-PCR using HTBI primers, then second-round multiplex PCR was performed. TCRdb reanalysed the multiplex PCR reads using MiXCR and keeps one entry per CDR3 protein. The data show more than 150,000 distinct CDR3 sequences, with approximately 40% seen just once and less than 6% held by the top ten. This clonotype has just one count. The antigen is not known.

The material sequenced was peripheral blood. The TCR sequence derives from a middle-aged woman with Graves' ophthalmopathy. The genes are TRBV12-3 or TRBV12-4 and TRBJ1-1; 8 positions agree with TRBD1. The CDR3, as DNA: TGTGCCAGCAGTGCGGACAGGGATGAAGCTTTCTTT. Translated, it gives CASSADRDEAFF.